This T cell receptor (beta chain) originates from a study of blood T cell repertoires in COVID-19. The wider study: COVID-19 samples collected from the United States, Italy and Spain covered acute and convalescent phases. Sample material is recorded as cDNA or gDNA derived from T cells, B-cell-depleted T cells, or PBMCs.

J lost 3 bases, V lost 8 bases, and 10 bases had no gene match. Germline CDR1 and CDR2: MNHEY and SVGAGI. The CDR3 has 15 amino acids. This clone was counted between two and nine times. Original handling: Amplification of reference gene primers provided the estimated nucleated cell counts. The data were produced by immunoSEQ multiplex PCR, yet TCRdb's version contains in-frame clones alone and is incomplete. V and J calls and clone size come straight from that table; D and trimming were deduced from the DNA. The sample consists of hundreds of thousands of clones, 75% to 90% of them appearing once. The chain has TRBV6-5 and TRBJ1-3; 7 bases agree with TRBD1. The TCR originated in a woman in her thirties with active or convalescent COVID-19. Sequenced input: peripheral blood. The CDR3 DNA reads TGTGCCAGCGGCCTCCGGGACAGTCATGGAAACACCATATATTTT. Its translation is CASGLRDSHGNTIYF.